The clone carrying this T cell receptor (beta chain) has more than one count but fewer than ten. This may stem from a read error, because a much larger clone lies one nucleotide away. Construction of the TCRbeta library involved unique molecular identifiers. TCRdb recomputed calls from the PCR reads with MiXCR, one row per CDR3 protein. The sample contains 70,000 to 95,000 distinct CDR3 sequences, 12% of which appear only once. This specimen comes from a study of T-cell reconstitution after alpha-beta-depleted transplantation in children. The CDR3 totals 16 residues. V dropped 3 bases and J dropped 6 bases, with 18 bases sitting between them. Germline-derived CDR1 and CDR2 are SEHNR and FQNEAQ (reference sequence).

This sequence joins TRBV7-9 and TRBJ2-1; D possibly corresponds to TRBD2 (6 bases). The clonotype comes from a human donor who donated a stem cell graft to a child with inherited bone marrow failure. The sample here was PBMCs from the stem cell graft donor, taken from the stem cell graft. The chain's CDR3 is CASSFTLRGAGNEQFF. CDR3 DNA sequence: TGTGCCAGCAGCTTCACATTGCGCGGGGCGGGCAATGAGCAGTTCTTC.